The 28 T cell receptor beta chains below were found in one sample sequenced in a study of blood T cell repertoires in COVID-19 (TCRdb year 2020). The method was the immunoSEQ multiplex PCR assay. Entries here come from immuneACCESS through TCRdb and include only in-frame sequences with V and J called. Some clones fail to appear in such tables; in the studies checked, an unresolved V gene covers under half of the shortfall, and the cause of the remainder is unknown. The sample contains approximately 140,000 clones, around 80% of them found a single time. 10% to 15% of the sample is taken by the ten largest. The specimen sequenced was peripheral blood. The receptors stem from a man of 80 years or more with acute or convalescent COVID-19.

This clone was observed at least ten times. This chain connects TRBV7-3 to TRBJ2-2; the match to TRBD1 covers 7 bases. The ends lost 5 bases at V and 7 bases at J; junction bases unmatched: 10. The germline gives CDR1 SGHTA, CDR2 FQGTGA. The CDR3 sequence is 15 residues long. CDR3 sequence: CASSASGQAYGELFF. Written as DNA, the CDR3 is TGTGCCAGCAGCGCCTCAGGACAGGCCTACGGGGAGCTGTTTTTT.

J is TRBJ1-2 and V is TRBV2, with D maybe TRBD1 (5 bases). The V end was cut by 4 bases, the J end by 4 bases, with 13 bases between. The CDR3 consists of 14 residues. Looked up from germline, CDR1 is SNHLY and CDR2 is FYNNEI. DNA for the CDR3: TGTGCCAGCAGTGTTTCGGACACCTCCTATGGCTACACCTTC. Translating it yields CASSVSDTSYGYTF.

The CDR3 coding sequence is TGTGCCAGTAGGAGACAGGCGAACACCGGGGAGCTGTTTTTT. As protein: CASRRQANTGELFF. The rearrangement joins TRBV19 to TRBJ2-2; D possibly corresponds to TRBD1 (6 bases). This CDR3 comprises 14 residues. CDR1 and CDR2 (germline): LNHDA, SQIVND (reference sequence). V was clipped by 6 bases and J by 0 bases, with 8 bases between them.

The chain has TRBV20-1 and TRBJ2-1; D may be TRBD2 (6 bases). The length of the CDR3 is 13 residues. Trimming took off 3 bases at V and 10 bases at J, with 16 bases between the two ends. Germline V gives CDR1 DFQATT, CDR2 SNEGSKA (reference sequence). As DNA, the CDR3 is TGCAGTGCTAGTGGGGTTGGTGGGGGGGAGCAGTTCTTC. It yields the protein CSASGVGGGEQFF.

This rearrangement joins TRBV28 to TRBJ2-1, with D possibly matching TRBD2 (7 bases). This CDR3 is 17 amino acids long. Trimming took off 8 bases at V and 6 bases at J, with 26 bases between the two ends. CDR1 is MDHEN, CDR2 SYDVKM, per germline. The CDR3 sequence is CASLPTGGQVVGNEQFF. In DNA form, the CDR3 reads TGTGCCAGCTTACCCACCGGGGGGCAGGTCGTCGGCAATGAGCAGTTCTTC.

The chain couples TRBV28 to TRBJ1-3, with D perhaps TRBD1 (6 bases). This CDR3 has 16 amino acids. Germline CDR1 reads MDHEN; CDR2 reads SYDVKM. Deletions cut 5 bases from V and 3 bases from J, with 17 bases between. In nucleotides, the CDR3 is TGTGCCAGCAGTGGGAGAGGCGGGGGCCTTGGAAACACCATATATTTT. This gives the protein CASSGRGGGLGNTIYF.

V gene TRBV7-2 combines with J gene TRBJ1-5; TRBD1 aligns across 7 bases. The length of the CDR3 is 16 residues. V lost 5 bases, J lost 0 bases, and 7 bases stayed unmatched. Germline CDR1 reads SGHTA; CDR2 reads FQGNSA. The CDR3 spells CASSPQGGHSNQPQHF. CDR3 DNA: TGTGCCAGCAGCCCCCAGGGGGGCCATAGCAATCAGCCCCAGCATTTT. Complete variable domain (other parts from reference TRBV7-2 and TRBJ1-5): GAGVSQSPSNKVTEKGKDVELRCDPISGHTALYWYRQSLGQGLEFLIYFQGNSAPDKSGLPSDRFSAERTGGSVSTLTIQRTQQEDSAVYLCASSPQGGHSNQPQHFGDGTRLSIL.

The chain carries TRBV10-3 and TRBJ1-2; D is possibly TRBD1 (6 bases). CDR1 and CDR2 from the germline V gene are ENHRY and SYGVKD. Trimming took off 7 bases at V and 6 bases at J, with 12 bases between the two ends. This CDR3 has 12 amino acids. Written as DNA, the CDR3 is TGTGCCATCACTCTACAGGGCCATGGCTACACCTTC. Protein: CAITLQGHGYTF.

The J gene is TRBJ2-7, the V gene TRBV11-2; TRBD2 aligns across 11 bases. The CDR3 contains 15 residues. The J segment lost 0 bases and the V segment lost 6 bases, leaving 4 bases of the junction unmatched. Per germline, CDR1 SGHAT and CDR2 FQNNGV. For the CDR3, the DNA is TGTGCCAGCAGGGCTAGCGGGGGGAGCTCCTACGAGCAGTACTTC. Translation gives CASRASGGSSYEQYF.

This clone came up a few times. The chain combines TRBV3-1 (or the pseudogene TRBV3-2) with TRBJ1-5, with D perhaps TRBD1 (6 bases). Germline-derived CDR1 and CDR2 are LGHDT and YNNKEL (reference sequence). The CDR3 sequence is 15 residues long. V dropped 1 base and J dropped 1 base, with 8 bases sitting between them. This CDR3 is CASSQGQASNQPQHF. The CDR3 region has the DNA TGTGCCAGCAGCCAAGGACAGGCCAGCAATCAGCCCCAGCATTTT.

This rearrangement joins TRBV7-8 to TRBJ2-5; tentatively, D is TRBD2 (6 bases). With 5 bases removed from V and 3 bases from J, the gap between germline ends came to 16 bases. The CDR3 covers 15 residues. Germline CDR1 SGHVS, CDR2 FQNEAQ. The CDR3 spells CASSLRRVTKETQYF. The CDR3 DNA sequence: TGTGCCAGCAGCCTCCGGAGGGTAACAAAAGAGACCCAGTACTTC.

The V call is TRBV2, the J call TRBJ2-3; a possible D gene is TRBD1 (6 bases). The germline V gene encodes CDR1 SNHLY and CDR2 FYNNEI. V was trimmed by 4 bases and J by 1 base, leaving 9 bases between them. There are 14 residues in the CDR3. CDR3 sequence: CASSGPGGTDTQYF. The CDR3 DNA reads as TGTGCCAGCAGTGGTCCAGGGGGCACAGATACGCAGTATTTT.

This CDR3 reads CASSSGQAQETQYF. CDR3 sequence (DNA): TGTGCCAGCAGCTCGGGACAGGCTCAAGAGACCCAGTACTTC. The chain combines TRBV5-8 with TRBJ2-5; the match to TRBD1 covers 8 bases. V lost 3 bases and J lost 2; bases outside the gene matches: 3. CDR1 SGHTS and CDR2 YDEGEE come from the germline V gene. The CDR3 sequence is 14 residues long.

This clone was found a few times. The chain uses TRBV6-1 and TRBJ1-5; 10 bases are shared with TRBD1. The CDR3 runs to 14 residues. V lost 1 base and J lost 7; bases outside the gene matches: 1. Looked up from germline, CDR1 is MNHNS and CDR2 is SASEGT. CDR3 nucleotides: TGTGCCAGCAGTGAAGGGACAGGGGGACAGCCCCAGCATTTT. Its protein product is CASSEGTGGQPQHF.

This chain links TRBV5-5 with TRBJ2-7; D is possibly TRBD1 (6 bases). V shed 4 bases and J shed 4 bases, with 18 bases lying between them. This CDR3 is built from 15 residues. Germline-derived CDR1 and CDR2 are SGHKS and YYEKEE (reference sequence). The CDR3 loop reads CASSIRPGESYEQYF. In nucleotides, the CDR3 is TGTGCCAGCAGCATACGACCAGGGGAAAGTTACGAGCAGTACTTC.

The chain combines TRBV2 with TRBJ2-5; 7 bases align to TRBD1. The germline gives CDR1 SNHLY, CDR2 FYNNEI. The CDR3 length is 16 residues. The junction had 17 bases not matched to a gene; V was cut back by 8 bases and J by 5 bases. The CDR3 spells CASQTGLRGGGETQYF. CDR3 nucleotide sequence: TGTGCCAGCCAAACGGGGTTGAGAGGGGGCGGGGAGACCCAGTACTTC.

The chain recombines TRBV6-2 or TRBV6-3 with TRBJ2-5; TRBD2 aligns across 8 bases. Germline loops: CDR1 MNHEY, CDR2 SVGEGT. The trim removed 2 bases at V and 3 bases at J, leaving 11 bases unmatched. The CDR3 consists of 17 residues. CDR3 residues: CASSYPPLAGREETQYF. CDR3 coding DNA: TGTGCCAGCAGTTACCCTCCTTTAGCGGGGAGGGAAGAGACCCAGTACTTC.

This sequence joins TRBV21-1 and TRBJ2-1; the table's D call TRBD1 went unverified against the DNA. TRBV21-1 corresponds to a pseudogene. This CDR3 comprises 21 residues. The CDR3: CASSKPSGTGCSTTRRNEQFF. CDR3 coding DNA: TGTGCCAGCAGCAAACCTTCGGGGACAGGGTGTTCTACTACACGACGCAATGAGCAGTTCTTC.

This chain links TRBV5-1 with TRBJ2-2, with D perhaps matching TRBD1 (5 bases). The ends were cut back, 4 bases at V and 5 bases at J, with 18 bases in the middle. The CDR3 covers 16 residues. The germline V gene encodes CDR1 SGHRS and CDR2 YFSETQ. The CDR3 here is CASSPDRSFGTGELFF. Written as DNA, the CDR3 is TGCGCCAGCAGCCCCGACAGATCCTTTGGGACCGGGGAGCTGTTTTTT.

This chain joins TRBV7-2 and TRBJ2-1; 8 positions agree with TRBD1. The CDR3 has 15 amino acids. J gave up 2 bases and V 5 bases, and 5 bases lay outside the gene matches. The germline V gene has CDR1 SGHTA and CDR2 FQGNSA. The CDR3 DNA reads TGTGCCAGCAGCGTAGACAGGGGTACCTACAATGAGCAGTTCTTC. The encoded protein is CASSVDRGTYNEQFF.

The chain uses TRBV7-9 and TRBJ2-1, with D possibly TRBD1 on 6 matching bases. This CDR3 has 15 amino acids. V lost 3 bases and J 4 bases, leaving 13 bases between the germline ends. Germline-derived CDR1 and CDR2 are SEHNR and FQNEAQ (reference sequence). The CDR3, as DNA: TGTGCCAGCAGCTTTCCTCAGGGGCCATACAATGAGCAGTTCTTC. Protein product: CASSFPQGPYNEQFF. The full variable domain, completed using reference TRBV7-9 and TRBJ2-1, is DTGVSQNPRHKITKRGQNVTFRCDPISEHNRLYWYRQTLGQGPEFLTYFQNEAQLEKSRLLSDRFSAERPKGSFSTLEIQRTEQGDSAMYLCASSFPQGPYNEQFFGPGTRLTVL.

DNA of the CDR3: TGTGCCAGCAGCTTGAGGACAGGGGGGGACCAGCCCCAGCATTTT. Translation: CASSLRTGGDQPQHF. The rearrangement uses TRBV5-5 and TRBJ1-5; 10 nucleotides align to TRBD1. V was pared by 1 base and J by 7 bases, with 5 bases of the junction left unmatched. This CDR3 is built from 15 residues. In germline, CDR1 is SGHKS, CDR2 YYEKEE (reference sequence).

The gene calls are TRBV6-2 or TRBV6-3 and TRBJ1-2; 7 nucleotides line up with TRBD1. V gave up 4 bases and J gave up 6 bases; unmatched junction bases: 17. The CDR3 is 17 residues long. Germline V gene sequence: CDR1 MNHEY, CDR2 SVGEGT. In DNA form, the CDR3 reads TGTGCCAGCAGTTCCCGAACCGTTTTTGAGGGGGCAGATGGCTACACCTTC. It is translated as CASSSRTVFEGADGYTF.

The CDR3 loop reads CASSPPGGGGTEAFF. The CDR3 DNA reads TGTGCCAGCAGCCCCCCGGGGGGGGGAGGGACTGAAGCTTTCTTT. The chain recombines TRBV7-8 with TRBJ1-1, with D possibly being TRBD1 (5 bases). V dropped 5 bases and J dropped 5 bases, with 18 bases sitting between them. The germline gives CDR1 SGHVS, CDR2 FQNEAQ. The CDR3 totals 15 residues.

The gene calls are TRBV21-1 and TRBJ2-3; the table names TRBD2, a call not compared with the DNA. TRBV21-1 is noted as a pseudogene. The CDR3 has 16 residues. In DNA, the CDR3 is TGTGCCAGCAGCAAACGTAAAGCGGGGGGGCCAGATACGCAGTATTTT. It is translated as CASSKRKAGGPDTQYF.

In this sample, this clone turned up once. This chain links TRBV15 with TRBJ2-5; possible D gene TRBD1, 5 bases. Trimming left V 0 bases short and J 4 bases short, with 9 bases between. Germline assignment: CDR1 LNHNV and CDR2 YYDKDF (reference sequence). The CDR3 consists of 14 residues. Written as DNA, the CDR3 is TGTGCCACCAGCAGAGATGGGCAGGGAGAGACCCAGTACTTC. Translating gives CATSRDGQGETQYF.

This clone appeared a few times. CDR3 DNA sequence: TGTGCCAGCAGTTCCCCCCAGGGTGGCAATCAGCCCCAGCATTTT. This encodes CASSSPQGGNQPQHF. The V gene is TRBV6-2 or TRBV6-3, the J gene TRBJ1-5; a possible D gene is TRBD1 (5 bases). The CDR3 spans 15 residues. Germline-derived CDR1 and CDR2 are MNHEY and SVGEGT. Trimming took off 4 bases at V and 2 bases at J, with 12 bases between the two ends.

CDR3 bases: TGTGCCTGGAGTGCCGGGACAGGGGGCAGAGGCTACACCTTC. Its translation is CAWSAGTGGRGYTF. This chain links TRBV30 with TRBJ1-2; TRBD1 aligns across 12 bases. Looked up from germline, CDR1 is GTSNPN and CDR2 is SVGIG (reference sequence). The length of the CDR3 is 14 residues. V was pared by 1 base and J by 8 bases, with 5 bases of the junction left unmatched.